A single sample gave rise to the 21 T cell receptor beta chains below, sequenced in a study of T cell repertoires in cytomegalovirus infection. MiXCR, applied by TCRdb to the reads, yields one record per CDR3 protein. Here the sample spans hundreds of thousands of distinct CDR3 sequences, roughly 31% being singletons. The antigens these receptors bind are not known. The sample consisted of cultured CD8+ T cells from PBMCs, taken from culture after CMV antigen stimulation. The receptors stem from a human donor in good health (CMV status not recorded). Some clones in this sample may be carry-over from other donors' samples.

The table lists this clonotype with a count of one. The chain employs TRBV4-2 and TRBJ2-2, with TRBD1 matching 8 bases. CDR1 and CDR2 from the germline V gene are LGHNA and YNFKEQ. The junction had 3 bases not matched to a gene; V was cut back by 0 bases and J by 0 bases. CDR3 size: 17 residues. The CDR3 sequence is CASSQDQQGANTGELFF. The CDR3 DNA follows: TGTGCCAGCAGCCAAGATCAACAGGGGGCGAACACCGGGGAGCTGTTTTTT.

This clonotype has only a few counts. The chain employs TRBV6-2 or TRBV6-3 and TRBJ2-2; possibly TRBD1 for D (6 bases). CDR3 size: 14 residues. Germline V gene data show CDR1 as MNHEY and CDR2 as SVGEGT. V dropped 6 bases and J dropped 4 bases, with 12 bases sitting between them. CDR3 nucleotides: TGTGCCAGCAGACCGGGACAAGCCACCGGGGAGCTGTTTTTT. Its protein is CASRPGQATGELFF.

The rearrangement uses TRBV10-2 and TRBJ2-5; 7 nucleotides line up with TRBD2. The CDR3 extends over 16 amino acids. Germline CDR1 WSHSY, CDR2 SAAADI. The V segment lost 0 bases and the J segment 7 bases; nucleotides outside the gene matches: 11. CDR3 protein: CASSESVAGGARTQYF. The CDR3 nucleotides are TGCGCCAGCAGTGAGTCGGTAGCGGGTGGGGCGCGGACCCAGTACTTC.

This chain links TRBV7-2 with TRBJ2-7, with 9 positions matching TRBD1. Germline CDR1 is SGHTA and CDR2 is FQGNSA. The CDR3 runs to 15 residues. V was pared by 5 bases and J by 11 bases, with 16 bases of the junction left unmatched. CDR3 protein: CTSSPPGQGNLNEYF. CDR3 DNA sequence: TGTACCAGCAGCCCGCCGGGACAGGGAAACTTAAATGAGTACTTC. The full variable domain, with the rest looked up from reference TRBV7-2 and TRBJ2-7, is GAGVSQSPSNKVTEKGKDVELRCDPISGHTALYWYRQSLGQGLEFLIYFQGNSAPDKSGLPSDRFSAERTGGSVSTLTIQRTQQEDSAVYLCTSSPPGQGNLNEYFGPGTRLTVT.

The chain couples TRBV13 to TRBJ1-1; 9 nucleotides agree with TRBD1. With 5 bases clipped from V and 1 base from J, the junction kept 5 bases outside the gene matches. The CDR3 contains 15 residues. Germline CDR1 is PRHDT and CDR2 is FYEKMQ (reference sequence). CDR3 residues: CASSPGTGRNTEAFF. CDR3 in DNA: TGTGCCAGCAGCCCCGGGACAGGGAGGAACACTGAAGCTTTCTTT.

The rearrangement uses TRBV27 and TRBJ2-7; D unclear. CDR3 length: 15 residues. V lost 0 bases and J 2 bases, leaving 11 bases between the germline ends. The germline CDR1 and CDR2 sequences are MNHEY and SMNVEV (reference sequence). For the CDR3, the DNA is TGTGCCAGCAGTTTATCTGCATACTCCCCCTACGAGCAGTACTTC. As protein: CASSLSAYSPYEQYF.

In this sample, this clonotype turned up many times. The genes are TRBV7-8 and TRBJ2-7; D gene ambiguous. The V end was cut by 1 base, the J end by 5 bases, with 9 bases between. This CDR3 has 13 amino acids. CDR1 is SGHVS and CDR2 is FQNEAQ in the germline V gene. The CDR3 here is CASSLGLRNEQYF. In nucleotides, the CDR3 is TGTGCCAGCAGCTTAGGCTTACGGAACGAGCAGTACTTC.

Concerning this clonotype: It may be a read error: a sequence one base away is much more abundant. This chain links TRBV7-6 with TRBJ1-3; the match to TRBD1 covers 7 bases. V dropped 4 bases and J dropped 0; count of bases not matched to a gene: 6. The germline V gene encodes CDR1 SGHVS and CDR2 FNYEAQ. The CDR3 contains 16 residues. CDR3 region: CASSSGTVGSGNTIYF. The CDR3 nucleotides read TGTGCCAGCAGCTCCGGGACAGTGGGCTCTGGAAACACCATATATTTT.

The chain links TRBV7-8 to TRBJ1-6; no reliable D call. The CDR3 runs to 16 residues. The V end lost 5 bases, the J end lost 7 bases, and 18 bases lay between the germline ends. Germline lookup yields CDR1 SGHVS and CDR2 FQNEAQ. CDR3 bases: TGTGCCAGCAGCCCACTCCGCGGAGGGAAGAATTCACCCCTCCACTTT. Its translation: CASSPLRGGKNSPLHF. The variable domain in full, completed from reference TRBV7-8 and TRBJ1-6, reads GAGVSQSPRYKVAKRGQDVALRCDPISGHVSLFWYQQALGQGPEFLTYFQNEAQLDKSGLPSDRFFAERPEGSVSTLKIQRTQQEDSAVYLCASSPLRGGKNSPLHFGNGTRLTVT.

V usage is TRBV27 and J usage is TRBJ2-7; D is unresolved. This CDR3 contains 14 residues. The germline gives CDR1 MNHEY, CDR2 SMNVEV (reference sequence). Trimming stripped 6 bases from V and 2 bases from J, with 14 bases between. The DNA for the CDR3 is TGTGCCAGCAGATCGGGCCGCCTACCCTACGAGCAGTACGTC. Translated: CASRSGRLPYEQYV.

This clonotype was detected a few times. The V gene is TRBV11-2, the J gene TRBJ1-1; possible D gene TRBD1, 5 bases. The V gene's germline CDR1 is SGHAT and CDR2 FQNNGV. Between the trimmed V and J ends, which lost 5 bases and 7 bases, there was a span of 11 bases. CDR3 size: 12 residues. CDR3 nucleotides: TGTGCCAGCAGCCCTGCGGGGCTTGAAGCTTTCTTT. It yields the protein CASSPAGLEAFF.

V and J are TRBV7-2 and TRBJ2-2; 9 bases are shared with TRBD2. CDR1 and CDR2 (germline): SGHTA, FQGNSA. This CDR3 is 17 amino acids long. Trimming removed 5 bases from V and 8 bases from J; junction bases left unmatched: 15. DNA of the CDR3: TGTGCCAGCAGCCCAACCGGGACTAGCTTTGGTTCTGGGGAGCTGTTTTTT. Amino acids: CASSPTGTSFGSGELFF.

As for this clonotype: A single base separates this from a much larger clone, so it may be a read error. The rearrangement uses TRBV6-5 and TRBJ1-1; D is unresolved. Germline CDR1 reads MNHEY; CDR2 reads SVGAGI. The CDR3 is made up of 13 amino acids. The CDR3 nucleotides are TGTGTCAGCAGCTCTACCGGATGGACTGAAGCTTTCTTT. It translates to CVSSSTGWTEAFF.

This clonotype was picked up a small number of times. This chain uses TRBV28 with TRBJ2-1; TRBD2 matches at 15 bases. Germline trimming cut 2 bases from V and 4 bases from J; bases unmatched to any gene: 12. Germline assignment: CDR1 MDHEN and CDR2 SYDVKM. CDR3 length: 20 amino acids. CDR3 sequence: CASSLLLPGTSGGPYNEQFF. In DNA, the CDR3 is TGTGCCAGCAGTTTACTACTCCCCGGGACTAGCGGGGGGCCTTACAATGAGCAGTTCTTC.

Concerning this clonotype: Being one base from a much bigger clone, this may be a read error. The genes are TRBV6-6 and TRBJ1-4; perhaps TRBD1 as D (6 bases). This CDR3 has 17 residues. Germline V gene sequence: CDR1 MNHNY, CDR2 SVGAGI (reference sequence). CDR3 bases: TGTGCCAACAGTTACTCAAGGGCAGGGGAGATTAATGAAAAACTGTTTTTT. It encodes CANSYSRAGEINEKLFF.

This rearrangement joins TRBV28 to TRBJ1-5; TRBD1 is a possible D gene (6 bases). The ends were cut back, 6 bases at V and 4 bases at J, with 16 bases in the middle. In germline, CDR1 is MDHEN, CDR2 SYDVKM. The CDR3 runs to 15 residues. CDR3 in amino acids: CASSLAGVRNQPQHF. In DNA form, the CDR3 reads TGTGCCAGCAGCTTGGCAGGGGTGAGAAATCAGCCCCAGCATTTT.

V usage is TRBV7-6 and J usage is TRBJ1-1; 8 nucleotides line up with TRBD1. Germline loops: CDR1 SGHVS, CDR2 FNYEAQ. This CDR3 is built from 16 residues. The junction had 9 bases not matched to a gene; V was cut back by 3 bases and J by 3 bases. CDR3 region: CASSFGQGLVDTEAFF. CDR3 nucleotides: TGTGCCAGCAGCTTCGGACAGGGCCTTGTTGACACTGAAGCTTTCTTT.

This clonotype was picked up a small number of times. The chain is built from TRBV12-3 or TRBV12-4 and TRBJ2-2; 9 nucleotides match TRBD2. The length of the CDR3 is 16 residues. The trim removed 6 bases at V and 5 bases at J, leaving 10 bases unmatched. The CDR3 region is CASSLTSGPSTGELFF. For the CDR3, the DNA is TGTGCCAGCAGCTTAACTAGCGGGCCATCTACCGGGGAGCTGTTTTTT.

This clonotype was observed a few times. This CDR3 fails to terminate in the conserved phenylalanine or tryptophan, so it likely reflects a read error. The DNA is left out, because the CDR3 cannot be placed on it with certainty; the CDR3 is given as TCRdb lists it. The chain employs TRBV12-5 and TRBJ2-5; the DNA was not used to check the table's D call, TRBD2. The CDR3 spans 11 amino acids, including both terminal residues. Germline CDR1 reads LGHNT; CDR2 reads FRNRAP. The chain's CDR3 is CASGSGGPICL.

The sample holds many counts of this clonotype. J is TRBJ1-5 and V is TRBV7-2; D is unresolved. This CDR3 region has 15 residues. Germline V gene sequence: CDR1 SGHTA, CDR2 FQGNSA. V shed 2 bases and J shed 3 bases, with 11 bases lying between them. CDR3 residues: CASSLNFPFNQPQHF. The CDR3 DNA follows: TGTGCCAGCAGCTTAAACTTTCCTTTCAATCAGCCCCAGCATTTT.

There are a few counts of this clonotype. V is TRBV6-5 and J is TRBJ2-3, with TRBD2 matching over 8 bases. The V gene end was trimmed by 10 bases and the J gene end by 6 bases; junction bases not matched to a gene: 9. Germline CDR1 reads MNHEY; CDR2 reads SVGAGI. CDR3 size: 13 residues. CDR3 DNA sequence: TGTGCCACCAGGATAGCGGGGTTGGATACGCAGTATTTT. Amino acid sequence: CATRIAGLDTQYF.